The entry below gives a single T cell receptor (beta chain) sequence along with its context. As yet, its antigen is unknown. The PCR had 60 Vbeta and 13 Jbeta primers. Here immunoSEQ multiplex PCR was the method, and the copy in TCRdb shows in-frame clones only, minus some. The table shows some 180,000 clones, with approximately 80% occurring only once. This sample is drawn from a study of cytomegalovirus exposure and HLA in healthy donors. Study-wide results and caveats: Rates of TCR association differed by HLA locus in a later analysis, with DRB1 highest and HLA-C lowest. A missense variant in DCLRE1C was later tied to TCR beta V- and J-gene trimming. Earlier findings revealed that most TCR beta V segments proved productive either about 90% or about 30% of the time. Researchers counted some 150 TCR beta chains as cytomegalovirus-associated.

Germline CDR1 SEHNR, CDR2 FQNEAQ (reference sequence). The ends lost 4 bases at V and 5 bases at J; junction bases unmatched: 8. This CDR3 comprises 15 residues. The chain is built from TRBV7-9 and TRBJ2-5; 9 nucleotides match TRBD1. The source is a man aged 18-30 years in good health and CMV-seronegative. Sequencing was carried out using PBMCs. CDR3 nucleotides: TGTGCCAGCAGCTCTCTGACAGGGGGAATTGAGACCCAGTACTTC. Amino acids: CASSSLTGGIETQYF.